The 11 T cell receptor beta chains below come from one sample, sequenced in a study of response to subunit inactivated influenza vaccine. From the RT-PCR reads, TCRdb called clonotypes with MiXCR, one entry per CDR3 protein. The profile shows more than 700,000 distinct CDR3 sequences, over 20% of them singletons. Material: PBMCs from blood, obtained 5 days after vaccination. All receptors derive from a man aged 50 to 59 who received an inactivated influenza vaccine.

This chain links TRBV12-3 or TRBV12-4 with TRBJ1-1, with a weak D call TRBD1 (5 bases). Trimming cost V 6 bases and J 3 bases, with 17 bases left between them. The CDR3 runs 15 residues. CDR3 amino acids: CASSSGGGGDTEAFF. The CDR3 nucleotides read TGTGCCAGCAGCTCCGGGGGGGGTGGAGACACTGAAGCTTTCTTT.

CDR3 residues: CASSLVTGDTEQYF. The DNA for the CDR3 is TGTGCCAGCAGCTTGGTAACGGGAGATACCGAGCAGTACTTC. The gene calls are TRBV5-6 and TRBJ2-7; D is perhaps TRBD2 (6 bases). The germline CDR1 and CDR2 sequences are SGHDT and YYEEEE. The CDR3 runs 14 residues. V was pared by 0 bases and J by 6 bases, with 13 bases between. Complete variable domain (other parts from reference TRBV5-6 and TRBJ2-7): DAGVTQSPTHLIKTRGQQVTLRCSPKSGHDTVSWYQQALGQGPQFIFQYYEEEERQRGNFPDRFSGHQFPNYSSELNVNALLLGDSALYLCASSLVTGDTEQYFGPGTRLTVT.

The V call is TRBV11-3, the J call TRBJ2-1, with D tentatively TRBD1 (5 bases). V shed 5 bases and J shed 8 bases, with 13 bases lying between them. The CDR3 runs 13 residues. Germline CDR1 reads SGHNT; CDR2 reads YENEEA. The CDR3 region has the DNA TGTGCCAGCAGCCCAAGGGGTGGTCATGAGCAGTTCTTC. This gives the protein CASSPRGGHEQFF.

This clonotype showed up just a few times. The chain links TRBV3-1 to TRBJ2-1, with D possibly matching TRBD2 (6 bases). Trimming took off 4 bases at V and 9 bases at J, with 13 bases between the two ends. Germline lookup yields CDR1 LGHDT and CDR2 YNNKEL (reference sequence). CDR3 length: 13 residues. The CDR3 loop reads CASSRGTRAEQFF. The DNA of the CDR3 is TGTGCCAGCAGCCGGGGGACTCGGGCTGAGCAGTTCTTC.

This clonotype came up many times. V and J are TRBV12-3 or TRBV12-4 and TRBJ2-7; D perhaps matches TRBD1 (6 bases). V was shortened by 4 bases and J by 4 bases, with 17 bases between the two germline ends. The CDR3 length is 15 residues. Here the CDR3 DNA reads TGTGCCAGCAGTTCCCAGGTACAGGGCCGATACGAGCAGTACTTC. It yields the protein CASSSQVQGRYEQYF.

This clonotype was seen a few times. The chain uses TRBV6-1 and TRBJ2-7, with 8 bases identical to TRBD1. The CDR3 sequence is 19 residues long. With V trimmed by 5 bases and J by 0 bases, 18 bases remained unmatched. CDR1 and CDR2 (germline): MNHNS, SASEGT. In DNA form, the CDR3 reads TGTGCCAGCAGTACAAAGACGACCCCGGGACAGGCAACCTCCTACGAGCAGTACTTC. It translates to CASSTKTTPGQATSYEQYF.

This clonotype has just a few counts. CDR3 DNA: TGTGCCACCAGTGAGCGGGCCGGGGGCGAGCAGTACTTC. Translating gives CATSERAGGEQYF. The chain carries TRBV24-1 and TRBJ2-7, with TRBD2 as a possible D gene (6 bases). The V and J ends lost 4 bases and 6 bases respectively, with 12 bases between them. The V gene's germline CDR1 is KGHDR and CDR2 SFDVKD. The CDR3 extends over 13 amino acids.

In its sample, this clonotype was seen many times. The chain carries TRBV4-1 and TRBJ2-7; a possible D gene is TRBD2 (7 bases). Trimming took 2 bases from V and 0 from J, leaving 20 bases between them. This CDR3 has 18 residues. Per the germline V gene, CDR1 is MGHRA and CDR2 is YSYEKL. The CDR3 reads CASSQRLSGGGLSYEQYF. For the CDR3, the DNA is TGCGCCAGCAGCCAACGTCTTTCGGGCGGGGGCCTCTCCTACGAGCAGTACTTC.

The genes are TRBV4-2 and TRBJ1-5; TRBD1 is a possible D gene (5 bases). Between the trimmed V and J ends, which lost 1 base and 3 bases, there was a span of 13 bases. CDR1 is LGHNA, CDR2 YNFKEQ, per germline. The CDR3 extends over 16 amino acids. For the CDR3, the DNA is TGTGCCAGCAGCCAAGCCGGCAGGGAGCTCAATCAGCCCCAGCATTTT. Translated: CASSQAGRELNQPQHF.

This clonotype was seen only a few times. The rearrangement links TRBV6-5 to TRBJ2-2, with 7 bases identical to TRBD2. V shed 5 bases and J 5 bases; nucleotides not matched to a gene: 2. CDR3 length equals 13 residues. Germline V lookup: CDR1 MNHEY, CDR2 SVGAGI. Written as DNA, the CDR3 is TGTGCCAGCAGTACTAGCGTTACCGGGGAGCTGTTTTTT. Its translation is CASSTSVTGELFF.

V gene TRBV18 combines with J gene TRBJ2-7; 8 bases agree with TRBD1. CDR3 length: 15 residues. Germline loops: CDR1 KGHSH, CDR2 LQKENI. With 2 bases clipped from V and 4 bases from J, the junction kept 7 bases outside the gene matches. The CDR3 loop is CASSPTGQDLYEQYF. CDR3 bases: TGTGCCAGCTCACCAACGGGACAGGACTTGTACGAGCAGTACTTC.